The 18 T cell receptor beta chains in this list originate from one sample, sequenced in a study of a mutant IDH1 vaccine in newly diagnosed glioma (dated by TCRdb to the early 2020s). Libraries were built with the immunoSEQ multiplex PCR assay. TCRdb re-hosts the immuneACCESS table, in-frame sequences only. Its copies lack some clones; in the studies checked, an unresolved V gene accounts for under half of them, and the cause for the rest is not known. The sample table holds 110,000 or so clones, of which roughly 90% were seen once. The ten largest clonotypes hold roughly 0.61% of the sample. Their antigens remain unidentified. The time point label of this sample denotes: week 11, during vaccination. Each vaccine dose was 300 ug of a 20-mer mutant IDH1 peptide in Montanide, given subcutaneously with topical imiquimod. Sample: PBMCs, taken from a glioma patient whose treatment included an IDH1 peptide vaccine. These receptors originate from a woman aged 45 to 65 with glioma.

The CDR3 DNA reads as TGTGCCAGCAGCCCTCCAGGGAGCTTGGGCAATCAGCCCCAGCATTTT. Encoded protein: CASSPPGSLGNQPQHF. The chain couples TRBV6-6 to TRBJ1-5; TRBD1 might be the D (5 bases). The V and J ends lost 6 bases and 2 bases respectively, with 17 bases between them. Germline V gene lookup returns CDR1 MNHNY and CDR2 SVGAGI (reference sequence). The CDR3 length is 16 residues.

This clone is a singleton in its sample. V gene TRBV15 combines with J gene TRBJ2-5; D tentatively fits TRBD1 or TRBD2 (6 bases each). CDR1 LNHNV and CDR2 YYDKDF come from the germline V gene (reference sequence). V was cut by 5 bases and J by 11 bases, with 24 bases left in between. CDR3 length: 15 amino acids. CDR3 in DNA: TGTGCCACCAGCCGCATGGAGGGGGGCCGTACGGAGCAGTACTTC. Amino acids: CATSRMEGGRTEQYF.

The J gene is TRBJ1-4, the V gene TRBV6-1; the D is unclear. This CDR3 spans 11 amino acids. The germline V gene has CDR1 MNHNS and CDR2 SASEGT. V lost 6 bases to trimming and J lost 8 bases, with 7 bases between them. In nucleotides, the CDR3 is TGTGCCAGCAGAAGAGAAGAAAAACTGTTTTTT. Translating it yields CASRREEKLFF.

This rearrangement joins TRBV18 to TRBJ1-1; 11 bases fit TRBD1. Germline trimming cut 5 bases from V and 5 bases from J; bases unmatched to any gene: 4. Looked up from germline, CDR1 is KGHSH and CDR2 is LQKENI. CDR3 size: 14 residues. The CDR3 spells CASSEGQGGTEAFF. CDR3 nucleotides: TGTGCCAGCTCAGAGGGACAGGGGGGAACTGAAGCTTTCTTT.

This chain connects TRBV4-1 to TRBJ1-2; 10 bases map to TRBD1. This CDR3 contains 15 residues. The junction had 2 bases not matched to a gene; V was cut back by 1 base and J by 3 bases. CDR1 and CDR2 from the germline V gene are MGHRA and YSYEKL. The CDR3 loop is CASSQGQGAHYGYTF. The CDR3 DNA is TGCGCCAGCAGCCAAGGACAGGGGGCACACTATGGCTACACCTTC.

V and J are TRBV11-2 and TRBJ1-6; tentatively, D is TRBD1 (5 bases). Germline V CDR1 and CDR2: SGHAT, FQNNGV. V was trimmed by 1 base and J by 7 bases, leaving 11 bases between them. CDR3 size: 15 residues. The chain's CDR3 is CASSLGQGPNSPLHF. The CDR3, as DNA: TGTGCCAGCAGCTTAGGGCAGGGCCCAAATTCACCCCTCCACTTT.

This clone appeared a single time. This rearrangement joins TRBV7-6 to TRBJ1-1, with D uncertain. This CDR3 is built from 13 residues. Deletions cut 5 bases from V and 13 bases from J, with 20 bases between. CDR1 and CDR2 from the germline V gene are SGHVS and FNYEAQ. The CDR3 region is CASSEEAGSSGFF. The CDR3 coding sequence is TGTGCCAGCAGCGAAGAGGCAGGATCCTCAGGTTTCTTT.

The chain employs TRBV5-4 and TRBJ2-7, with D unclear. This CDR3 comprises 13 residues. The germline V gene encodes CDR1 SGHNT and CDR2 YYREEE (reference sequence). The V end was cut by 0 bases, the J end by 6 bases, with 10 bases between. DNA of the CDR3: TGTGCCAGCAGCTTGGGCCAGGTTTCCGAGCAGTACTTC. This translates into CASSLGQVSEQYF.

The chain links TRBV19 to TRBJ1-2, with TRBD1 matching over 7 bases. This CDR3 contains 13 residues. Germline V gives CDR1 LNHDA, CDR2 SQIVND (reference sequence). Unmatched junction bases numbered 4, after V lost 7 bases and J lost 2 bases. The CDR3 region has the DNA TGTGCCAGTAACTCACAGGGGAACTATGGCTACACCTTC. Translation gives CASNSQGNYGYTF.

V and J are TRBV28 and TRBJ2-7; no firm D call. Between the trimmed V and J ends, which lost 2 bases and 9 bases, there was a span of 14 bases. Germline V gene lookup returns CDR1 MDHEN and CDR2 SYDVKM. This CDR3 contains 13 residues. The DNA for the CDR3 is TGTGCCAGCAGTTTAGTTTCCCCCCGCGGGCAGTACTTC. Translating gives CASSLVSPRGQYF.

The chain employs TRBV6-6 and TRBJ2-5; D gene ambiguous. This CDR3 is built from 10 residues. Germline-derived CDR1 and CDR2 are MNHNY and SVGAGI (reference sequence). Trimming removed 8 bases at V and 5 bases at J, with 6 bases between. For the CDR3, the DNA is TGTGCCAGCGGTAGGGAGACCCAGTACTTC. This translates into CASGRETQYF.

The V call is TRBV5-5, the J call TRBJ1-4, with 9 bases lining up with TRBD1. Losses at the gene ends were 1 base for V and 10 bases for J; bases not matched to a gene: 11. The germline CDR1 and CDR2 sequences are SGHKS and YYEKEE (reference sequence). This CDR3 comprises 16 residues. Written as DNA, the CDR3 is TGTGCCAGCAGCTTGTCTCCTAGGGACAGGGCGACAAAACTGTTTTTT. Its translation is CASSLSPRDRATKLFF.

The V and J genes are TRBV29-1 and TRBJ2-2; 9 bases align to TRBD1. The CDR3 length is 15 residues. The germline CDR1 and CDR2 sequences are SQVTM and ANQGSEA. The V segment lost 6 bases and the J segment 3 bases; nucleotides outside the gene matches: 8. As DNA, the CDR3 is TGCAGCGTCGTGAACGACAGGGGGGACACCGGGGAGCTGTTTTTT. Its translation is CSVVNDRGDTGELFF.

The rearrangement links TRBV28 to TRBJ2-2; no definite D call. This CDR3 spans 16 amino acids. The germline V gene has CDR1 MDHEN and CDR2 SYDVKM. V was clipped by 3 bases and J by 4 bases, with 15 bases between them. CDR3 sequence: CASSFSGLGLTGELFF. CDR3 nucleotide sequence: TGTGCCAGCAGTTTTAGTGGGCTAGGGCTCACCGGGGAGCTGTTTTTT.

This clone was seen a few times. The rearrangement joins TRBV28 to TRBJ1-5; perhaps TRBD1 as D (5 bases). V was pared by 6 bases and J by 7 bases, with 16 bases between. The CDR3 extends over 14 amino acids. The germline gives CDR1 MDHEN, CDR2 SYDVKM. CDR3 region: CASRSRDLGQPQHF. Written as DNA, the CDR3 is TGTGCCAGCAGGAGCCGGGACTTGGGCCAGCCCCAGCATTTT.

This clone has just one count. This chain joins TRBV21-1 and TRBJ2-7; TRBD1 was called by the table and not checked on the DNA. TRBV21-1 is described as a pseudogene. The CDR3 length is 14 residues. The CDR3 loop is CASASQNLYYEQYF. The CDR3 nucleotides are TGTGCCAGCGCTTCACAGAACCTGTACTACGAGCAGTACTTC.

The rearrangement joins TRBV27 to TRBJ2-7, with D perhaps matching TRBD2 (6 bases). Germline V CDR1 and CDR2: MNHEY, SMNVEV (reference sequence). The CDR3 contains 15 residues. V gave up 5 bases and J gave up 0 bases, with 14 bases separating them. CDR3 amino acids: CASSKAGGGSYEQYF. Written as DNA, the CDR3 is TGTGCCAGCAGTAAAGCGGGCGGCGGCTCCTACGAGCAGTACTTC.

The CDR3 nucleotides are TGTGCCAGCAGCCCTACCCCGGGAACCCCTGGAAACACCATATATTTT. Its translation is CASSPTPGTPGNTIYF. The chain links TRBV27 to TRBJ1-3; no reliable D call. The length of the CDR3 is 16 residues. Germline assignment: CDR1 MNHEY and CDR2 SMNVEV (reference sequence). V was cut by 6 bases and J by 2 bases, with 17 bases left in between.